This T cell receptor (beta chain) was captured in a study of tumor-infiltrating lymphocytes in primary liver carcinoma. Study in general: Staging of the tumors gave T1-T3 N0M0, with widths of about 4 to 10 cm. Each of the samples returned roughly 3.65 to 7.5 million productive TCRbeta reads (a yield similar across tissue types). Study results and limitations: Tumor top-250-clone fraction significantly exceeded that of blood (p = 0.039).

Scientists recovered RNA and DNA together from around 20-30 mg of unsorted bulk tissue. All tumor specimens exceeded 80% viable tumor cells. Concerning this clonotype: Its antigen is unknown. No conserved phenylalanine or tryptophan is present at the end of the CDR3, so a read error is the likely explanation. No DNA is shown, since the ends of the CDR3 on it are uncertain; the CDR3 is the one TCRdb lists.

From around 500 ng of total RNA, TCR beta-specific cDNA was reverse-transcribed using a constant-region primer. Generation of the TCR beta libraries relied on three nested multiplex PCR rounds using slightly modified ARM-PCR. Primers for the first two PCR rounds were TRBV1-TRBV30 forward primers and a C-beta reverse primer (roughly 10 cycles per round). TCRdb analysed the multiplex PCR reads with MiXCR anew, one entry per CDR3 protein. Found here are tens of thousands of distinct CDR3 sequences, about 70% of them singletons; the top ten hold about a quarter. The CDR3 contains 16 residues when both ends are counted. CDR1 is SGHAT and CDR2 is FQNNGV in the germline V gene.

J is TRBJ2-5 and V is TRBV11-2; TRBD2, the table's D call, was not compared with the DNA. The sequence was collected from a man aged 40-49 years with primary liver carcinoma and hepatitis B virus infection. Sample: liver tumor tissue from sampling region 4. Subset given: tumor region T4, right-lateral pole. CDR3 in amino acids: CASISRDSTHQETQYY.